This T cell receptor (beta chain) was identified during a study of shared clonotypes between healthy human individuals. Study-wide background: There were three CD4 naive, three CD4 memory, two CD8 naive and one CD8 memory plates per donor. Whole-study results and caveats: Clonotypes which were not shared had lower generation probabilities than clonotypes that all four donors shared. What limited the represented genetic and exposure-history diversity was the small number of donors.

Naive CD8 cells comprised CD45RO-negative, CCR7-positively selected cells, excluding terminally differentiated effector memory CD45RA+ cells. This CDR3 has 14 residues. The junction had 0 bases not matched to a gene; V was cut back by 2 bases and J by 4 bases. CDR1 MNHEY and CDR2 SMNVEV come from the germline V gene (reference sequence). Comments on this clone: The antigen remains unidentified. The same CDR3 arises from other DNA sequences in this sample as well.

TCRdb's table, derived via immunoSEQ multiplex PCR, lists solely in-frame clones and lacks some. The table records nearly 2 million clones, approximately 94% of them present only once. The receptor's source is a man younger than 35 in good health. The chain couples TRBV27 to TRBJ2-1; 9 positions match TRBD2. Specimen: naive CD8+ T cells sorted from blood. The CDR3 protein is CASSLGLAYNEQFF. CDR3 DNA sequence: TGTGCCAGCAGTTTAGGACTAGCGTACAATGAGCAGTTCTTC.